Shown below are 28 T cell receptor beta chains from a single sample sequenced in a study of OX40 agonist ivuxolimab in advanced cancers. The method was immunoSEQ multiplex PCR; TCRdb's version includes in-frame clones alone and lacks a portion of them. This table has more than 80,000 clones, 75% to 95% appearing once. This material consisted of CD4+ or CD8+ T cells sorted from blood, taken in a trial of the OX40 agonist ivuxolimab. The receptors derive from an adult with an advanced solid tumor such as melanoma, head and neck, liver or kidney cancer.

This rearrangement joins TRBV11-2 to TRBJ2-7; D uncertain. The CDR3 sequence is 14 residues long. Looked up from germline, CDR1 is SGHAT and CDR2 is FQNNGV. V lost 6 bases, J lost 3 bases, and 15 bases lay in between. The CDR3 here is CASRLIGNYYEQYF. The CDR3 DNA is TGTGCCAGCAGATTGATAGGGAACTACTACGAGCAGTACTTC.

The V call is TRBV29-1, the J call TRBJ1-2; 8 positions match TRBD1. The CDR3 extends over 13 amino acids. V lost 6 bases, J lost 5 bases, and 8 bases stayed unmatched. The germline V gene encodes CDR1 SQVTM and CDR2 ANQGSEA. CDR3 coding DNA: TGCAGCGTCCGATCCCACAGGGGGTATGGCTACACCTTC. It encodes CSVRSHRGYGYTF. Drawing the rest from reference TRBV29-1 and TRBJ1-2, the complete variable domain is SAVISQKPSRDICQRGTSLTIQCQVDSQVTMMFWYRQQPGQSLTLIATANQGSEATYESGFVIDKFPISRPNLTFSTLTVSNMSPEDSSIYLCSVRSHRGYGYTFGSGTRLTVV.

The chain combines TRBV19 with TRBJ2-5; 9 bases line up with TRBD2. Germline CDR1 reads LNHDA; CDR2 reads SQIVND (reference sequence). The ends lost 7 bases at V and 3 bases at J; junction bases unmatched: 6. This CDR3 spans 14 amino acids. The CDR3, as DNA: TGTGCCAGTAAGGGCCTAGCGGGAAAAGAGACCCAGTACTTC. Translating it yields CASKGLAGKETQYF. The full variable domain, with the rest looked up from reference TRBV19 and TRBJ2-5, is DGGITQSPKYLFRKEGQNVTLSCEQNLNHDAMYWYRQDPGQGLRLIYYSQIVNDFQKGDIAEGYSVSREKKESFPLTVTSAQKNPTAFYLCASKGLAGKETQYFGPGTRLLVL.

This chain joins TRBV4-1 and TRBJ2-1; TRBD1 might be the D (5 bases). The CDR3 contains 13 residues. The germline CDR1 and CDR2 sequences are MGHRA and YSYEKL. V was pared by 3 bases and J by 5 bases, with 8 bases between. DNA for the CDR3: TGCGCCAGCAGCCACAGGGTTCACAATGAGCAGTTCTTC. Its translation is CASSHRVHNEQFF.

The gene calls are TRBV7-3 and TRBJ2-7; D is possibly TRBD1 or TRBD2 (6 bases each). The germline V and J ends were trimmed by 3 bases and 5 bases, with 14 bases remaining between them. The CDR3 contains 14 residues. Germline lookup yields CDR1 SGHTA and CDR2 FQGTGA. In DNA form, the CDR3 reads TGTGCCAGCAGCTTGACAGGAGGGCCCCACGAGCAGTACTTC. This sequence encodes CASSLTGGPHEQYF.

The chain links TRBV5-5 to TRBJ1-2; unclear D gene. Germline lookup yields CDR1 SGHKS and CDR2 YYEKEE (reference sequence). The CDR3 runs 14 residues. V shed 5 bases and J shed 3 bases, with 14 bases lying between them. The CDR3 spells CASRYTDGHYGYTF. CDR3 nucleotides: TGTGCCAGCAGGTATACGGACGGGCACTATGGCTACACCTTC.

This rearrangement joins TRBV29-1 to TRBJ1-1, with D unresolved. Germline CDR1 and CDR2: SQVTM and ANQGSEA. Trimming left V 6 bases short and J 3 bases short, with 14 bases between. The CDR3 spans 13 residues. The CDR3 DNA reads as TGCAGCGTGGAGGTTTCAGAGGACACTGAAGCTTTCTTT. Its protein product is CSVEVSEDTEAFF.

The rearrangement joins TRBV28 to TRBJ2-7, with D possibly TRBD1 on 6 matching bases. The ends were cut back, 1 base at V and 0 bases at J, with 16 bases in the middle. Germline-derived CDR1 and CDR2 are MDHEN and SYDVKM. This CDR3 region has 17 residues. The chain's CDR3 is CASSLYNREKSSYEQYF. CDR3 coding DNA: TGTGCCAGCAGTTTATATAACAGGGAAAAGAGCTCCTACGAGCAGTACTTC.

V usage is TRBV18 and J usage is TRBJ2-2; D not resolved. V was shortened by 3 bases and J by 7 bases, with 6 bases between the two germline ends. Germline CDR1 reads KGHSH; CDR2 reads LQKENI. The CDR3 is 12 residues long. DNA for the CDR3: TGTGCCAGCTCACCTGCGTTCGGGGAGCTGTTTTTT. Amino acid sequence: CASSPAFGELFF.

V and J are TRBV6-1 and TRBJ1-3; D ambiguous. The CDR3 extends over 13 amino acids. In germline, CDR1 is MNHNS, CDR2 SASEGT. The V end lost 2 bases, the J end lost 3 bases, and 5 bases lay between the germline ends. Here the CDR3 reads CASSERVGNTIYF. The CDR3 nucleotides are TGTGCCAGCAGTGAAAGGGTTGGAAACACCATATATTTT.

The chain couples TRBV11-3 to TRBJ2-1, with TRBD2 matching over 8 bases. The CDR3 consists of 15 residues. Germline V CDR1 and CDR2: SGHNT, YENEEA. J was trimmed by 4 bases and V by 1 base; bases with no gene match: 3. The CDR3 DNA is TGTGCCAGCAGCTTAGGCTCTAGCGGGTACAATGAGCAGTTCTTC. This sequence encodes CASSLGSSGYNEQFF.

The CDR3 sequence is CASSSQGMGYNEQFF. The CDR3 bases are TGTGCCAGCAGTTCTCAGGGGATGGGCTACAATGAGCAGTTCTTC. The chain uses TRBV2 and TRBJ2-1, with a weak D call TRBD1 (6 bases). CDR3 length: 15 residues. V was trimmed by 5 bases and J by 3 bases, leaving 14 bases between them. CDR1 is SNHLY and CDR2 is FYNNEI in the germline V gene.

This chain links TRBV30 with TRBJ1-5; 9 bases are a match to TRBD1. Trimming at V came to 3 bases and at J to 3 bases, leaving 12 bases not matched to a gene. The CDR3 covers 17 residues. CDR1 GTSNPN and CDR2 SVGIG come from the germline V gene (reference sequence). The CDR3 protein is CAWRTGDRAMVNQPQHF. The CDR3 bases are TGTGCCTGGAGGACGGGGGACAGGGCAATGGTCAATCAGCCCCAGCATTTT.

The CDR3 bases are TGTGCCAGCAGTGATGGGGCGGGGGTTTTTGGCTACACCTTC. It encodes CASSDGAGVFGYTF. J is TRBJ1-2 and V is TRBV6-1, with TRBD1 as a possible D gene (5 bases). The ends were cut back, 3 bases at V and 7 bases at J, with 15 bases in the middle. This CDR3 is built from 14 residues. CDR1 and CDR2 from the germline V gene are MNHNS and SASEGT.

The chain combines TRBV20-1 with TRBJ1-2; D not certain. The CDR3 spans 10 residues. V lost 6 bases and J 5 bases, leaving 7 bases between the germline ends. The germline V gene encodes CDR1 DFQATT and CDR2 SNEGSKA (reference sequence). The CDR3 DNA is TGCAGTGCCCCCGGATATGGCTACACCTTC. Amino acid sequence: CSAPGYGYTF.

This clone was detected once. The chain is built from TRBV10-2 and TRBJ2-7, with 16 nucleotides matching TRBD2. The CDR3 sequence is 19 residues long. CDR1 and CDR2 from the germline V gene are WSHSY and SAAADI. The V segment lost 0 bases and the J segment 4 bases; nucleotides outside the gene matches: 9. CDR3 loop: CASSESRGLAGGPQYEQYF. In DNA, the CDR3 is TGCGCCAGCAGTGAGTCGAGGGGACTAGCGGGAGGGCCTCAGTACGAGCAGTACTTC.

This chain uses TRBV28 with TRBJ1-5, with D unclear. The CDR3 spans 12 residues. V dropped 3 bases and J dropped 6 bases, with 6 bases sitting between them. Germline CDR1 and CDR2: MDHEN and SYDVKM. The CDR3 is CASSLEGQPQHF. As DNA, the CDR3 is TGTGCCAGCAGTTTGGAGGGTCAGCCCCAGCATTTT. Combining the CDR3 with reference TRBV28 and TRBJ1-5 gives the whole variable domain DVKVTQSSRYLVKRTGEKVFLECVQDMDHENMFWYRQDPGLGLRLIYFSYDVKMKEKGDIPEGYSVSREKKERFSLILESASTNQTSMYLCASSLEGQPQHFGDGTRLSIL.

The chain couples TRBV7-2 to TRBJ2-5, with 8 bases identical to TRBD2. Germline loops: CDR1 SGHTA, CDR2 FQGNSA. Germline trimming cut 8 bases from V and 4 bases from J; bases unmatched to any gene: 12. CDR3 length: 15 amino acids. Written as DNA, the CDR3 is TGTGCCAGCCAGCCCGGGGGGGGGATGGTAGAGACCCAGTACTTC. This translates into CASQPGGGMVETQYF.

The V gene is TRBV18, the J gene TRBJ2-1, with 7 bases that match TRBD2. Germline V gives CDR1 KGHSH, CDR2 LQKENI. The CDR3 is made up of 15 amino acids. V was pared by 4 bases and J by 5 bases, with 8 bases of the junction left unmatched. As DNA, the CDR3 is TGTGCCAGCTCACAGAGCGGGATCGGAAACAATGAGCAGTTCTTC. It specifies CASSQSGIGNNEQFF.

This chain's CDR3 is CASRLRQGSGNTEAFF. The CDR3 DNA follows: TGTGCCAGCAGATTACGGCAGGGTTCGGGAAACACTGAAGCTTTCTTT. V usage is TRBV28 and J usage is TRBJ1-1; perhaps TRBD1 as D (5 bases). The germline V gene encodes CDR1 MDHEN and CDR2 SYDVKM. This CDR3 contains 16 residues. The V end lost 6 bases, the J end lost 2 bases, and 19 bases lay between the germline ends.

This clone was detected once. This chain joins TRBV5-5 and TRBJ2-2; 11 positions agree with TRBD2. V trimming: 4 bases; J trimming: 4 bases; junction bases outside the gene matches: 6. The CDR3 is 16 amino acids. Germline V gene lookup returns CDR1 SGHKS and CDR2 YYEKEE (reference sequence). The CDR3 DNA is TGTGCCAGCAGCCCAGTAGCGGGAGGGCTCACCGGGGAGCTGTTTTTT. It specifies CASSPVAGGLTGELFF.

The V and J genes are TRBV7-2 and TRBJ2-1, with a weak D call TRBD2 (5 bases). There are 15 residues in the CDR3. Germline loops: CDR1 SGHTA, CDR2 FQGNSA. Trimming removed 4 bases from V and 8 bases from J, with 18 bases in between. CDR3 nucleotides: TGTGCCAGCAGCTCGGGGATCTCATTTGCGGATGAGCAGTTCTTC. Encoded protein: CASSSGISFADEQFF. Together with reference TRBV7-2 and TRBJ2-1, the CDR3 gives the full variable domain: GAGVSQSPSNKVTEKGKDVELRCDPISGHTALYWYRQSLGQGLEFLIYFQGNSAPDKSGLPSDRFSAERTGGSVSTLTIQRTQQEDSAVYLCASSSGISFADEQFFGPGTRLTVL.

CDR3 nucleotide sequence: TGTGCCAGCAGTTACTTGTGGGGGGAATACGAGCAGTACTTC. Translating gives CASSYLWGEYEQYF. The chain couples TRBV6-6 to TRBJ2-7; tentative D call: TRBD2 (6 bases). The CDR3 runs 14 residues. Germline CDR1 is MNHNY and CDR2 is SVGAGI (reference sequence). V lost 1 base and J lost 4, with 11 bases in between.

The chain couples TRBV19 to TRBJ1-5, with TRBD1 identical over 7 bases. Germline CDR1 is LNHDA and CDR2 is SQIVND (reference sequence). V was clipped by 9 bases and J by 0 bases; unmatched bases: 11. There are 16 residues in the CDR3. CDR3 bases: TGTGCCAGCGACGAGGGACAGCAATATAGCAATCAGCCCCAGCATTTT. This codes for CASDEGQQYSNQPQHF. The full variable domain, with the rest looked up from reference TRBV19 and TRBJ1-5, is DGGITQSPKYLFRKEGQNVTLSCEQNLNHDAMYWYRQDPGQGLRLIYYSQIVNDFQKGDIAEGYSVSREKKESFPLTVTSAQKNPTAFYLCASDEGQQYSNQPQHFGDGTRLSIL.

This chain connects TRBV18 to TRBJ2-7; 7 bases agree with TRBD1. J was trimmed by 3 bases and V by 3 bases; bases with no gene match: 14. CDR3 length: 17 residues. Germline CDR1 reads KGHSH; CDR2 reads LQKENI. The CDR3 loop is CASSPLGGDSLDYEQYF. For the CDR3, the DNA is TGTGCCAGCTCACCCCTTGGTGGGGACAGCCTCGACTACGAGCAGTACTTC.

J is TRBJ2-1 and V is TRBV4-1; no clear D gene. CDR1 is MGHRA, CDR2 YSYEKL, per germline. This CDR3 comprises 15 residues. The V and J ends lost 2 bases and 2 bases respectively, with 10 bases between them. CDR3 nucleotides: TGCGCCAGCAGCCAATCGGAGCGCACCTACAATGAGCAGTTCTTC. Amino acids: CASSQSERTYNEQFF.

CDR3 region: CARGLSRTGQRGCNQPQHF. CDR3 sequence (DNA): TGTGCCAGGGGTCTCTCACGGACAGGGCAAAGGGGATGCAATCAGCCCCAGCATTTT. The chain links TRBV27 to TRBJ1-5, with 8 bases aligning to TRBD1. The CDR3 extends over 19 amino acids. CDR1 and CDR2 from the germline V gene are MNHEY and SMNVEV (reference sequence). J was trimmed by 2 bases and V by 9 bases; bases with no gene match: 21.

The chain recombines TRBV9 with TRBJ2-1; 8 bases fit TRBD2. CDR1 is SGDLS, CDR2 YYNGEE, per germline. This CDR3 is 13 amino acids long. The V gene end was trimmed by 4 bases and the J gene end by 8 bases; junction bases not matched to a gene: 5. In nucleotides, the CDR3 is TGTGCCAGCAGCCCCGGGGGGGGACATGAGCAGTTCTTC. Its protein product is CASSPGGGHEQFF.